Shown below are 24 T cell receptor beta chains from a single sample sequenced in a study of blood T cell repertoires in COVID-19. Using immunoSEQ multiplex PCR, the repertoire was profiled, and TCRdb retains in-frame clones only, with some absent. The sample shows 450,000 or so clones, 90% of them seen only once. Sequenced input: PBMCs or T cells enriched from blood (not recorded which). The receptor source for this set is a man younger than 30 who had recovered from COVID-19.

V gene TRBV11-3 combines with J gene TRBJ2-1, with unresolved D. V was trimmed by 1 base and J by 1 base, leaving 11 bases between them. The CDR3 totals 16 residues. Germline V gene sequence: CDR1 SGHNT, CDR2 YENEEA. The DNA of the CDR3 is TGTGCCAGCAGCTTAGGGTCTAGGCTATCCTACAATGAGCAGTTCTTC. It encodes CASSLGSRLSYNEQFF.

This clone was observed a single time. V is TRBV2 and J is TRBJ2-2; 9 positions agree with TRBD1. With V trimmed by 9 bases and J by 3 bases, 5 bases remained unmatched. Germline assignment: CDR1 SNHLY and CDR2 FYNNEI. This CDR3 contains 14 residues. CDR3 loop: CASKQGADTGELFF. In DNA form, the CDR3 reads TGTGCCAGTAAACAGGGGGCGGACACCGGGGAGCTGTTTTTT.

The rearrangement joins TRBV4-1 to TRBJ2-5; possible D gene TRBD1, 6 bases. The V end lost 0 bases, the J end lost 5 bases, and 13 bases lay between the germline ends. The CDR3 length is 15 residues. Germline V CDR1 and CDR2: MGHRA, YSYEKL. CDR3 sequence (DNA): TGCGCCAGCAGCCAAGACGGCAGGGGCAGGGAGACCCAGTACTTC. It yields the protein CASSQDGRGRETQYF.

The genes are TRBV7-6 and TRBJ1-6; D gene ambiguous. The V end was cut by 6 bases, the J end by 8 bases, with 11 bases between. Germline V gene sequence: CDR1 SGHVS, CDR2 FNYEAQ. This CDR3 region has 13 residues. The CDR3 spells CASSSQQDSPLHF. CDR3 DNA sequence: TGTGCCAGCAGTTCACAGCAGGATTCACCCCTCCACTTT.

The chain couples TRBV21-1 to TRBJ1-2; TRBD1 is the table's D call and was not checked against the DNA. TRBV21-1 is marked as a pseudogene. The CDR3 has 16 amino acids. The CDR3 loop is CASSEGGTQGLWGYTF. CDR3 nucleotide sequence: TGTGCCAGCAGCGAAGGGGGAACTCAGGGCTTATGGGGCTACACCTTC.

V gene TRBV24-1 combines with J gene TRBJ2-1, with 10 positions matching TRBD1. CDR1 KGHDR and CDR2 SFDVKD come from the germline V gene. V gave up 5 bases and J gave up 3 bases; unmatched junction bases: 15. This CDR3 is built from 19 residues. The CDR3 is CATSGGTGASGGSYNEQFF. In DNA, the CDR3 is TGTGCCACCAGTGGGGGGACAGGGGCGAGCGGGGGAAGCTACAATGAGCAGTTCTTC.

The rearrangement uses TRBV20-1 and TRBJ2-7; the D gene is possibly TRBD2 (6 bases). Trimming removed 3 bases at V and 5 bases at J, with 17 bases between. Germline V gives CDR1 DFQATT, CDR2 SNEGSKA (reference sequence). This CDR3 has 14 residues. In DNA, the CDR3 is TGCAGTGCTAGTCTCCGGGGGAGCCCCCACGAGCAGTACTTC. It encodes CSASLRGSPHEQYF.

The gene calls are TRBV6-5 and TRBJ1-2; 7 bases agree with TRBD1. V lost 5 bases and J lost 7; bases outside the gene matches: 7. Germline loops: CDR1 MNHEY, CDR2 SVGAGI. The CDR3 extends over 13 amino acids. CDR3 bases: TGTGCCAGCAGTCCTGACAGGGTGGGTGGCTACACCTTC. Translating it yields CASSPDRVGGYTF.

This CDR3 is CASSGASGSYEQYF. The CDR3, as DNA: TGTGCCAGCAGTGGAGCCTCAGGCTCCTACGAGCAGTACTTC. The chain uses TRBV2 and TRBJ2-7; D remains unclear. The CDR3 spans 14 residues. Per the germline V gene, CDR1 is SNHLY and CDR2 is FYNNEI. V gave up 4 bases and J gave up 0 bases, with 10 bases separating them.

The CDR3, as DNA: TGTGCCAGCAGCTATCAGGGGGCGCTTGGCTACACCTTC. Translation gives CASSYQGALGYTF. The chain links TRBV5-4 to TRBJ1-2; 8 nucleotides align to TRBD1. Germline lookup yields CDR1 SGHNT and CDR2 YYREEE (reference sequence). The CDR3 runs 13 residues. V was pared by 3 bases and J by 7 bases, with 5 bases of the junction left unmatched.

The chain carries TRBV5-1 and TRBJ1-5; D is unresolved. Germline V gene sequence: CDR1 SGHRS, CDR2 YFSETQ. V was cut by 4 bases and J by 5 bases, with 16 bases left in between. The CDR3 covers 15 residues. CDR3 DNA: TGCGCCAGCAGCCCGGACGGGAGGTGGGATCAGCCCCAGCATTTT. Translating it yields CASSPDGRWDQPQHF.

This clone appeared a single time. The chain carries TRBV15 and TRBJ1-1, with D possibly TRBD1 on 6 matching bases. The CDR3 is 15 amino acids. Trimming cost V 4 bases and J 3 bases, with 15 bases left between them. Germline CDR1 and CDR2: LNHNV and YYDKDF (reference sequence). CDR3 bases: TGTGCCACCAGCACGTTAACAGGGAAGGACACTGAAGCTTTCTTT. Protein: CATSTLTGKDTEAFF.

The gene calls are TRBV10-2 and TRBJ1-1; 9 nucleotides align to TRBD1. This CDR3 comprises 14 residues. From germline, CDR1 is WSHSY and CDR2 SAAADI. V trimming: 4 bases; J trimming: 4 bases; junction bases outside the gene matches: 4. In DNA, the CDR3 is TGCGCCAGCAGTGTGGACAGGGGAGGCACTGAAGCTTTCTTT. Its translation: CASSVDRGGTEAFF.

The chain couples TRBV29-1 to TRBJ2-3, with D tentatively TRBD1 (6 bases). This CDR3 is built from 13 residues. V lost 4 bases and J 2 bases, leaving 10 bases between the germline ends. Germline lookup yields CDR1 SQVTM and CDR2 ANQGSEA. Written as DNA, the CDR3 is TGCAGCGTTGGGGGACATTACACAGATACGCAGTATTTT. Encoded protein: CSVGGHYTDTQYF.

The rearrangement joins TRBV3-1 (or the pseudogene TRBV3-2) to TRBJ2-7; the D gene is possibly TRBD1 (6 bases). V lost 0 bases to trimming and J lost 2 bases, with 11 bases between them. CDR1 LGHDT and CDR2 YNNKEL come from the germline V gene (reference sequence). The length of the CDR3 is 15 residues. CDR3 protein: CASSQDVGAPYEQYF. The CDR3 DNA follows: TGTGCCAGCAGCCAAGATGTGGGGGCGCCCTACGAGCAGTACTTC.

This clone came up a few times. The chain combines TRBV12-3 or TRBV12-4 with TRBJ2-7; D may be TRBD2 (6 bases). The CDR3 is made up of 13 amino acids. With 1 base removed from V and 6 bases from J, the gap between germline ends came to 10 bases. The CDR3 protein is CASSLEGGPEQYF. CDR3 nucleotides: TGTGCCAGCAGTTTAGAGGGAGGTCCCGAGCAGTACTTC.

This chain joins TRBV28 and TRBJ2-7, with 10 positions matching TRBD1. Germline trimming cut 10 bases from V and 4 bases from J; bases unmatched to any gene: 7. The CDR3 is 13 amino acids. Germline values: CDR1 MDHEN, CDR2 SYDVKM. CDR3 coding DNA: TGTGCCACCGACCGGGACAGGGGTTACGAGCAGTACTTC. Its translation is CATDRDRGYEQYF.

The chain uses TRBV7-2 and TRBJ2-1, with 10 bases that match TRBD1. V lost 5 bases, J lost 2 bases, and 12 bases stayed unmatched. The CDR3 loop spans 18 amino acids. CDR1 and CDR2 (germline): SGHTA, FQGNSA. In DNA, the CDR3 is TGTGCCAGCAGCCCGCAGACAGGGGGCCTGGGGGCCTACAATGAGCAGTTCTTC. It codes for CASSPQTGGLGAYNEQFF.

Remarks on this clone: Relative to the germline gene, one junction end is altered; a read error may explain this. V is TRBV7-9 and J is TRBJ1-2, with 9 bases lining up with TRBD1. This CDR3 contains 12 residues. Germline loops: CDR1 SEHNR, CDR2 FQNEAQ (reference sequence). CDR3 region: CASSSGQGHPTF. DNA of the CDR3: TGTGCCAGCAGCTCGGGACAGGGCCACCCCACTTTC.

J is TRBJ2-1 and V is TRBV10-1; 8 nucleotides match TRBD2. This CDR3 contains 16 residues. J gave up 0 bases and V 2 bases, and 3 bases lay outside the gene matches. CDR1 is WNHNN, CDR2 SYGVQD, per germline (reference sequence). The CDR3 reads CASSEGRGGSYNEQFF. The CDR3, as DNA: TGCGCCAGCAGTGAGGGACGGGGGGGCTCCTACAATGAGCAGTTCTTC.

V gene TRBV6-5 combines with J gene TRBJ2-7, with a tentative D call TRBD2 (5 bases). V lost 7 bases and J 4 bases, leaving 8 bases between the germline ends. CDR3 size: 11 residues. The V gene's germline CDR1 is MNHEY and CDR2 SVGAGI. Here the CDR3 reads CASTGSYEQYF. The CDR3 nucleotides read TGTGCCAGCACGGGGAGTTACGAGCAGTACTTC.

The J gene is TRBJ1-6, the V gene TRBV5-5, with 7 bases identical to TRBD1. Germline V gene data show CDR1 as SGHKS and CDR2 as YYEKEE (reference sequence). This CDR3 region has 15 residues. With V trimmed by 3 bases and J by 7 bases, 7 bases remained unmatched. The CDR3 spells CASSWGQTSNSPLHF. The CDR3 nucleotides are TGTGCCAGCAGCTGGGGACAGACTTCGAATTCACCCCTCCACTTT.

The chain recombines TRBV6-5 with TRBJ1-1; D call uncertain. The CDR3 contains 12 residues. V lost 4 bases, J lost 8 bases, and 11 bases lay in between. Germline V lookup: CDR1 MNHEY, CDR2 SVGAGI. CDR3 nucleotides: TGTGCCAGCAGTTCTATCGGGGAAGAAGCTTTCTTT. Amino acids: CASSSIGEEAFF.

The rearrangement joins TRBV19 to TRBJ2-6; D is uncertain. Germline V gene data show CDR1 as LNHDA and CDR2 as SQIVND (reference sequence). The CDR3 has 14 residues. V shed 5 bases and J shed 0 bases, with 5 bases lying between them. The CDR3 DNA follows: TGTGCCAGTAGTTCAGACTCTGGGGCCAACGTCCTGACTTTC. Translating it yields CASSSDSGANVLTF.